This T cell receptor (beta chain) comes out of a study of Graves' ophthalmopathy and Graves' hyperthyroidism. Amplification targeted the TCR beta CDR3 regions, with RNA transcripts as the source material. RT-PCR in the first round used HTBI primers; a second-round multiplex PCR followed. Via MiXCR, TCRdb re-called the multiplex PCR reads, giving one row per CDR3 protein. This table has 1 million to 1.3 million distinct CDR3 sequences, about 38% appearing once. Germline V lookup: CDR1 MGHRA, CDR2 YSYEKL. V dropped 0 bases and J dropped 1 base, with 9 bases sitting between them. The CDR3 contains 15 residues. This clonotype was recorded at least ten times.

This chain connects TRBV4-1 to TRBJ2-5; D tentatively fits TRBD1 or TRBD2 (5 bases each). The receptor's source is an adult man with Graves' hyperthyroidism. The sequenced sample consisted of peripheral blood or thyroid tissue (not recorded which). The CDR3 nucleotides read TGCGCCAGCAGCCAAGAGGGACGGAGCCAAGAGACCCAGTACTTC. Protein product: CASSQEGRSQETQYF.